This TCR beta chain was sequenced in a study of cytomegalovirus exposure and HLA in healthy donors. Whole-study results and caveats: A later analysis reported that several of the most significant clusters appeared to be linked to common viral pathogens, among them Epstein-Barr virus. Analyses of presence and absence presupposed an approximately uniform sequencing depth across donors.

A note on this clone: Antigen specificity is unknown.

Germline CDR1 GTSNPN, CDR2 SVGIG (reference sequence). The CDR3 sequence is 12 residues long. The V segment lost 4 bases and the J segment 5 bases; nucleotides outside the gene matches: 3. PCR employed 60 Vbeta and 13 Jbeta primers. Some clones are missing from TCRdb's copy, which holds only in-frame ones; the method was immunoSEQ multiplex PCR. This sample's clone table lists 50,000 or so clones. What was sequenced was PBMCs. The rearrangement joins TRBV30 to TRBJ2-3; TRBD1 matches 7 bases. This sequence was found in a man aged 50 to 59 in good health and CMV-seropositive. The CDR3 loop is CAWKGAEDTQYF. DNA for the CDR3: TGTGCCTGGAAGGGGGCGGAAGATACGCAGTATTTT. The full variable domain, its missing parts supplied by reference TRBV30 and TRBJ2-3, is SQTIHQWPATLVQPVGSPLSLECTVEGTSNPNLYWYRQAAGRGLQLLFYSVGIGQISSEVPQNLSASRPQDRQFILSSKKLLLSDSGFYLCAWKGAEDTQYFGPGTRLTVL.